Listed here is a single T cell receptor (beta chain). Methods used by the authors: Amplification of reference gene primers was used by the study to estimate nucleated cell counts. Sequencing used immunoSEQ multiplex PCR; TCRdb keeps in-frame clones, though not all of them. That table furnishes V, J and clone size, whereas the DNA furnished D and trimming. The sample yields roughly 330,000 clones, roughly 90% seen once. The sample originates from a study of blood T cell repertoires in COVID-19. Study-wide context: Samples taken during acute and convalescent COVID-19 were collected in the United States, Italy and Spain. PBMCs, B-cell-depleted T cells, or T cells were the source of the cDNA or gDNA that made up the material.

CDR3 size: 15 residues. Trimming left V 1 base short and J 8 bases short, with 12 bases between. Germline lookup yields CDR1 KGHSH and CDR2 LQKENI. This chain uses TRBV18 with TRBJ1-6; D is ambiguous. The sequenced sample was peripheral blood. The clonotype was recovered from a man between 18 and 29 years old who had recovered from COVID-19. The CDR3 DNA reads as TGTGCCAGCTCACCACGGCGGGATACGGATTCACCCCTCCACTTT. Its protein is CASSPRRDTDSPLHF.